This T cell receptor beta chain was documented in a study of blood T cell repertoires in COVID-19 (dated by TCRdb to about 2020). Background for the entire study: Collaborator samples came from the United States, Italy and Spain and covered acute and convalescent phases of COVID-19. The samples were drawn from the first 160 participants of the ongoing ImmuneRACE study and from 1,254 subjects provided by 6 global collaborators. The repertoires were released in a freely available public database meant as a resource for research on the immune response to SARS-CoV-2. A de-identified subject ID, COVID-19 status, age in years and sex were almost always included in the sample metadata. The material from the prospective study consisted of cDNA or gDNA derived from T cells, B-cell-depleted T cells, or PBMCs. Subjects who had been exposed to COVID-19, were actively infected with it, or had recovered from it provided the deeply sampled blood TCRbeta repertoires that made up the dataset. HLA class I and class II types, where available, came from metadata supplied by the sample provider rather than from assay-based typing. Summary of the overall study and its limitations: The amount of clinical and demographic metadata varied by source and participant and was provided uncurated.

CDR3 length: 16 amino acids, cysteine to phenylalanine. Only CDR3 DNA is held: 48 bases, read in frame from base 1. Trimming costs V 3 bases and J 2 bases, and their ends lie 11 bases apart. Via the germline V gene, CDR1 is MNHEY and CDR2 SVGAGI. Remarks on this clone: The clone's antigen remains unknown. It has no much larger one-base neighbor in the sample; base qualities were not kept.

TCRbeta CDR3 regions were amplified from genomic DNA using the immunoSEQ Assay, a bias-controlled multiplex PCR. In the authors' own workflow: Nucleated cell counts per sample were estimated from amplification of reference gene primers within the assay. To quantify the absolute abundance of each unique TCRbeta CDR3 rearrangement, sequence reads were collapsed and filtered. For each sample, productive Simpson clonality was calculated as the square root of Simpson's diversity index across productive rearrangements. TCRdb took this table from immuneACCESS and kept in-frame rearrangements with V and J called. Such tables lack part of the clones; where checked against another copy, unresolved V genes explain under half of the gap, and the rest is unexplained. V, J and clone size reflect that table, while D and trimming were determined from the DNA. The sample table holds some 300,000 clones, of which 80% to 90% were seen once. The top ten hold roughly 5.9% of the sample.

One collaborating source in Seattle enrolled patients while the patients were actively infected and followed the patients over time throughout the course of disease. The collaborating institutions used their own protocols to collect whole blood in K2EDTA tubes. Collaborator samples were shipped for TCRbeta analysis as frozen whole blood, isolated PBMCs, or DNA extracted from either sample type. Sequenced: peripheral blood. The sequence derives from a woman in her forties or fifties with COVID-19, enrolled during active disease. The chain uses TRBV6-5 and TRBJ2-6; no D segment can be confidently identified. The nucleotides are TGTGCCAGCAGTTATCTTACAATCGCTGGGGCCAACGTCCTGACTTTC. This is translated as CASSYLTIAGANVLTF.